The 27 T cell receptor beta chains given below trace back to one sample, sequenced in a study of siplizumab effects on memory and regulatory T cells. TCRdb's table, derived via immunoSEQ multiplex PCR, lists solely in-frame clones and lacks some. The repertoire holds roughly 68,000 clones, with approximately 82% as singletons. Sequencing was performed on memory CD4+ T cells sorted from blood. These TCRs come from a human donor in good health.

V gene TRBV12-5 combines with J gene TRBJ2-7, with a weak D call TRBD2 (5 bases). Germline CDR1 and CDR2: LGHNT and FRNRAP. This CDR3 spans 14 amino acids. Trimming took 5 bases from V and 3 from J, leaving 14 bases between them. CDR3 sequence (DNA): TGTGCTAGTGGTCCCCCCAGCGGTATCTACGAGCAGTACTTC. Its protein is CASGPPSGIYEQYF.

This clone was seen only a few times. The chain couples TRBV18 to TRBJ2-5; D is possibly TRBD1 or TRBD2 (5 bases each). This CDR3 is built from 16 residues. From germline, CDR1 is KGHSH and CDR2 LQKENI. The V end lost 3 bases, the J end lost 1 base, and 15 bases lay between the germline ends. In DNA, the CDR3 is TGTGCCAGCTCACCCCGTGTAGACGGGGCCCAAGAGACCCAGTACTTC. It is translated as CASSPRVDGAQETQYF.

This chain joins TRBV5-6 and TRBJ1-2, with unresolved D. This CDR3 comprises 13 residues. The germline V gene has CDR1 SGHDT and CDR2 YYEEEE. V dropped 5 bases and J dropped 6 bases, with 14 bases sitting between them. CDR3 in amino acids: CASRAQAMDGYTF. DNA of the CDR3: TGTGCCAGCAGGGCTCAGGCGATGGATGGCTACACCTTC.

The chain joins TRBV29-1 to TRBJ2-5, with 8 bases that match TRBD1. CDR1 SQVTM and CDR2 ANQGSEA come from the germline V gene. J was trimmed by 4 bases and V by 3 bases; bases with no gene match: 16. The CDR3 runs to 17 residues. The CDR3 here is CSVDPDTRTGRGETQYF. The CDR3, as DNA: TGCAGCGTTGACCCCGATACACGGACAGGGCGGGGAGAGACCCAGTACTTC.

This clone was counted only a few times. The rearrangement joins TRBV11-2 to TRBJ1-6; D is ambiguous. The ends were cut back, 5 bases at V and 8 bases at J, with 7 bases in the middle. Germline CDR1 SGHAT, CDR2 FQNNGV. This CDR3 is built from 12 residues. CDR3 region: CASSHFHSPLHF. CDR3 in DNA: TGTGCCAGCAGCCACTTTCATTCACCCCTCCACTTT.

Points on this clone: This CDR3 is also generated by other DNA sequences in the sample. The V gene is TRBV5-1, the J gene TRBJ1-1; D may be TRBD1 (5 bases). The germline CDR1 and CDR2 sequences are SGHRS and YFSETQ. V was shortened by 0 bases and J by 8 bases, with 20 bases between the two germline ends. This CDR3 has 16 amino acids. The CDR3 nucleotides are TGCGCCAGCAGCTTGGAGCTAGGCAGGGTAGCAGGCGAAGCTTTCTTT. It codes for CASSLELGRVAGEAFF.

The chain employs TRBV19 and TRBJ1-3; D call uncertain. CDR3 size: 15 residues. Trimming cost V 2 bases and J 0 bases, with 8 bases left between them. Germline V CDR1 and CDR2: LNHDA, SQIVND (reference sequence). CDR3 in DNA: TGTGCCAGTAGTATATTCGGGTTCTCTGGAAACACCATATATTTT. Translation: CASSIFGFSGNTIYF.

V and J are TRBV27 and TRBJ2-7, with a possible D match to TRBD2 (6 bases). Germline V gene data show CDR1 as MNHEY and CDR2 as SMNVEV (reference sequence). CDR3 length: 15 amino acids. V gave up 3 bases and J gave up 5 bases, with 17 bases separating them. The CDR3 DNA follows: TGTGCCAGCAGTTTCAAGGGCCGGGGGTCAAACGAGCAGTACTTC. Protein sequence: CASSFKGRGSNEQYF.

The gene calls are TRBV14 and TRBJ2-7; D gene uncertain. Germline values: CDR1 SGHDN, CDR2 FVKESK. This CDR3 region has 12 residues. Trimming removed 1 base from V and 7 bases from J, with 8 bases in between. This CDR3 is CASSQGFLEQYF. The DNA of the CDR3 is TGTGCCAGCAGCCAAGGATTCTTGGAGCAGTACTTC.

This CDR3 reads CASSQDSANSYGYTF. CDR3 in DNA: TGCGCCAGCAGCCAAGATTCCGCCAACTCCTATGGCTACACCTTC. The rearrangement links TRBV4-1 to TRBJ1-2; no firm D call. V lost 0 bases, J lost 4 bases, and 12 bases lay in between. Germline loops: CDR1 MGHRA, CDR2 YSYEKL. The CDR3 runs 15 residues.

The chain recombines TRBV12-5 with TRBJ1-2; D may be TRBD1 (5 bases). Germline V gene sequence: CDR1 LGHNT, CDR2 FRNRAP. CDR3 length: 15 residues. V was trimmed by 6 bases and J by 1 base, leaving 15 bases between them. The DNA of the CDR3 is TGTGCTAGTGGGGGGCGTCAAGGACTTAACTATGGCTACACCTTC. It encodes CASGGRQGLNYGYTF.

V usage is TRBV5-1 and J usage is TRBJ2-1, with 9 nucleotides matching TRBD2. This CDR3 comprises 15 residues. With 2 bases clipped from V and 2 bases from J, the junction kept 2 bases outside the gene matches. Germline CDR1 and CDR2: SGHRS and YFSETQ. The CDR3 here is CASSLGTSPYNEQFF. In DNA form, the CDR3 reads TGCGCCAGCAGCTTAGGGACTAGCCCCTACAATGAGCAGTTCTTC.

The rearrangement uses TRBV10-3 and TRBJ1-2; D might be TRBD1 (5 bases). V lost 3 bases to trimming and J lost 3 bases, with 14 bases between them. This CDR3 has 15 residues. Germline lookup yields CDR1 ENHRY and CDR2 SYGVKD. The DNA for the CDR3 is TGTGCCATCAGTGAAATGGGGGGAGCCGACTATGGCTACACCTTC. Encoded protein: CAISEMGGADYGYTF.

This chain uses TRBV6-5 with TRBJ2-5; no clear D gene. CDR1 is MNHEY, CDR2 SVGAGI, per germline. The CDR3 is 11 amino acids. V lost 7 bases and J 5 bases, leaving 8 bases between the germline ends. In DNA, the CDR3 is TGTGCCAGCACCGCCGGGGAGACCCAGTACTTC. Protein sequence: CASTAGETQYF.

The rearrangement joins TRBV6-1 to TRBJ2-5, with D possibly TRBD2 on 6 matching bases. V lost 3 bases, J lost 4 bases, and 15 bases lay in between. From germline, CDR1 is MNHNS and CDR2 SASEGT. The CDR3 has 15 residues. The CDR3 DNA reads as TGTGCCAGCAGTGATAGTTACTTGGGGGGAGAGACCCAGTACTTC. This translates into CASSDSYLGGETQYF.

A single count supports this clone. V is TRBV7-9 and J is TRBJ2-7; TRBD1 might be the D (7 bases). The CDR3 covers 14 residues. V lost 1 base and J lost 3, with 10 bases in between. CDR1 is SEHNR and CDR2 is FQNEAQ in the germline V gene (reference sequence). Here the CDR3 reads CASSLGQGLYEQYF. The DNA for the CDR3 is TGTGCCAGCAGCTTAGGACAGGGACTCTACGAGCAGTACTTC.

The CDR3 reads CATSDRGNYEQYF. DNA for the CDR3: TGTGCCACCTCGGACAGGGGAAATTACGAGCAGTACTTC. The V and J genes are TRBV6-1 and TRBJ2-7; TRBD1 agrees at 9 bases. V was clipped by 10 bases and J by 4 bases; unmatched bases: 8. Germline CDR1 reads MNHNS; CDR2 reads SASEGT. The CDR3 totals 13 residues.

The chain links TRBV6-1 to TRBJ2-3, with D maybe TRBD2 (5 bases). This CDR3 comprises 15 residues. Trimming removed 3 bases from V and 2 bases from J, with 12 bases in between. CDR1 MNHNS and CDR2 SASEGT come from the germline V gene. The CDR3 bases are TGTGCCAGCAGTGACGGACTCGCGCTCACAGATACGCAGTATTTT. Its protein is CASSDGLALTDTQYF.

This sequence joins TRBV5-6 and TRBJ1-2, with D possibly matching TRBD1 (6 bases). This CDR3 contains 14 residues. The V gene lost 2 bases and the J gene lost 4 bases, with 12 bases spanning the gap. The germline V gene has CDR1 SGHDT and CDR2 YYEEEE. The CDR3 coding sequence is TGTGCCAGCAGCTTACCGGGGGGCGTCTATGGCTACACCTTC. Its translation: CASSLPGGVYGYTF.

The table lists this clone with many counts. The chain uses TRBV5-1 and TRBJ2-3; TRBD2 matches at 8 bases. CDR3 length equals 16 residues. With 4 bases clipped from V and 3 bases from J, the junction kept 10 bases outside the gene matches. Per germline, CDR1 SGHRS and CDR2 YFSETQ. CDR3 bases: TGCGCCAGCAGCAGTAACGAGCGGGAGTTGACAGATACGCAGTATTTT. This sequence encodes CASSSNERELTDTQYF. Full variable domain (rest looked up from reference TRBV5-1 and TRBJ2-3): KAGVTQTPRYLIKTRGQQVTLSCSPISGHRSVSWYQQTPGQGLQFLFEYFSETQRNKGNFPGRFSGRQFSNSRSEMNVSTLELGDSALYLCASSSNERELTDTQYFGPGTRLTVL.

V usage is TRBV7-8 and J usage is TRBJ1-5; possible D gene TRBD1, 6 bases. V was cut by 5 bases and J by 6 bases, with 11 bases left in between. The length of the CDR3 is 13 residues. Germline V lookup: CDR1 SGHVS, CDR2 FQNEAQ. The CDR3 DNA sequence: TGTGCCAGCAGCCACAAACAGGGTCAGCCCCAGCATTTT. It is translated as CASSHKQGQPQHF.

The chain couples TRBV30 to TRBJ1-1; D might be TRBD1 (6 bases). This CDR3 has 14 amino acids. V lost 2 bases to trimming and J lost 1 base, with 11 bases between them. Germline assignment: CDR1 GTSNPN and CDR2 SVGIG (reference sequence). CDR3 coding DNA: TGTGCCTGGAGTATCCAGGACAGGAACACTGAAGCTTTCTTT. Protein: CAWSIQDRNTEAFF.

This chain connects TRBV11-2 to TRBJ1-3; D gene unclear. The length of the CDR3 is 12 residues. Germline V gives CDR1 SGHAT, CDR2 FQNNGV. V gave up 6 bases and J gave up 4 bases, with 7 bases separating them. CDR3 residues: CASRLQGNTIYF. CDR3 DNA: TGTGCCAGCAGACTACAGGGAAACACCATATATTTT.

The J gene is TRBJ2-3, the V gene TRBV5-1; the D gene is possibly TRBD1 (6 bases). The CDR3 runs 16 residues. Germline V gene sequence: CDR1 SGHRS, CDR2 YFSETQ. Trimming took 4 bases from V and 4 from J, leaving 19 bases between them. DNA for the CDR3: TGCGCCAGCAGCCTATCCGGGACAAGGGGCCCAGATACGCAGTATTTT. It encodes CASSLSGTRGPDTQYF.

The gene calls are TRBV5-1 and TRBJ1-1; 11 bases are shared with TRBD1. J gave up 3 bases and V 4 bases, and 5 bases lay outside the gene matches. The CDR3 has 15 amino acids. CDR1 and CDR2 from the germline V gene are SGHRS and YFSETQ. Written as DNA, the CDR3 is TGCGCCAGCAGCACCGGACAGGGGGCGTACACTGAAGCTTTCTTT. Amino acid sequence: CASSTGQGAYTEAFF.

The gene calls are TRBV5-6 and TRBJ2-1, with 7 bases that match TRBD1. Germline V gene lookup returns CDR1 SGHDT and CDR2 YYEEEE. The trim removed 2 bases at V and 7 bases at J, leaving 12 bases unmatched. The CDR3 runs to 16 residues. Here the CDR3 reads CASSLTGTDPSNEQFF. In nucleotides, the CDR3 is TGTGCCAGCAGCTTAACCGGGACAGATCCATCTAATGAGCAGTTCTTC.

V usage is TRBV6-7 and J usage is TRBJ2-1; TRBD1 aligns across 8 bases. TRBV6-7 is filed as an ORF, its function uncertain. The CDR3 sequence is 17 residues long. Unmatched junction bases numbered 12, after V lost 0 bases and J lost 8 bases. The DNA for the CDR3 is TGTGCCAGCAGTTACTCCATCGGGGACAGGTATCTGGATGAGCAGTTCTTC. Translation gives CASSYSIGDRYLDEQFF.